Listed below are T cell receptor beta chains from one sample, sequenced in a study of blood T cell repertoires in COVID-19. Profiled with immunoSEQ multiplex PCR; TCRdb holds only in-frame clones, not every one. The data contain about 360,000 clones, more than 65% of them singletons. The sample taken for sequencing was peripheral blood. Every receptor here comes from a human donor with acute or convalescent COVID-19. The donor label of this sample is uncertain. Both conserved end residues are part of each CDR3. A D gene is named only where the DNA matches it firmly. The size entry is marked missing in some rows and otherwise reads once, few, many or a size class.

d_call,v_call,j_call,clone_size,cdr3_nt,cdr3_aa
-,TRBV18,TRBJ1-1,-,TGTGCCAGCTCACCAGACAGTTTAAACACTGAAGCTTTCTTT,CASSPDSLNTEAFF
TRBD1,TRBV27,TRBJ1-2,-,TGTGCCAGCAGCCAGGTGGGGACAGGGGGGGTCTATGGCTACACCTTC,CASSQVGTGGVYGYTF
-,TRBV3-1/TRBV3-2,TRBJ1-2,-,TGTGCCAGCAGCCGTAGGGGAACTTATGGCTACACCTTC,CASSRRGTYGYTF
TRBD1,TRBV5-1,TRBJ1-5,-,TGCGCCAGCAGACGGGACAGTGGCAATCAGCCCCAGCATTTT,CASRRDSGNQPQHF
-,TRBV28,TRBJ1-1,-,TGTGCCAGCAGTCTACCCAGCCTGGGCAGGGAAGCTTTCTTT,CASSLPSLGREAFF
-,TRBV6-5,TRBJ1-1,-,TGTGCCAGCCTATTTACAGGGTTTACGAGCACTGAAGCTTTCTTT,CASLFTGFTSTEAFF
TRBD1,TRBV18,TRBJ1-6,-,TGTGCCAGCTCGGTAGGGACAGATAATTCACCCCTCCACTTT,CASSVGTDNSPLHF
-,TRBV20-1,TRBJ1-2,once,TGCAGTGCTAGTAGGGCTGGGGCCTTAGGATTTCACGATGGCTACACCTTC,CSASRAGALGFHDGYTF
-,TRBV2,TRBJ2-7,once,TGTGCCAGCAGGAAGGACTCCCCCCTCCGATACGAGCAGTACTTC,CASRKDSPLRYEQYF
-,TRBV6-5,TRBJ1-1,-,TGTGCCAGCACAGGGTACACTGAAGCTTTCTTT,CASTGYTEAFF
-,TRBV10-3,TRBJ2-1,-,TGTGCCACGGGAACGGGAGATGAGCAGTTCTTC,CATGTGDEQFF
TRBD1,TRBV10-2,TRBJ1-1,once,TGCGCCAGCAGTCAACAGGGGGCCATTGGCACTGAAGCTTTCTTT,CASSQQGAIGTEAFF
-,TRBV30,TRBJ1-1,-,TGTGCCTGGAGTGTTTTGCAGGGGAACACTGAAGCTTTCTTT,CAWSVLQGNTEAFF
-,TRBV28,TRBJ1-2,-,TGTGCCAGCAGTTTATACAGCTACAACTATGGCTACACCTTC,CASSLYSYNYGYTF
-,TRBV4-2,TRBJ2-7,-,TGTGCCAGCAGCCAAGATGAAGGGACTCCCTACGAGCAGTACTTC,CASSQDEGTPYEQYF
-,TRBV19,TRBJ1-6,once,TGTGCCAGTATTAAGGACAGACTTCTAAATTCACCCCTCCACTTT,CASIKDRLLNSPLHF
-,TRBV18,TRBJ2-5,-,TGTGCCAGCTCACCTAAACAGGGAATCTGGGAGACCCAGTACTTC,CASSPKQGIWETQYF
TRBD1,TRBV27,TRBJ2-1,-,TGTGCCAGCACGGGGGGGACAGGGGATCTATCCTACAATGAGCAGTTCTTC,CASTGGTGDLSYNEQFF